This T cell receptor beta chain was obtained from a study of pediatric ulcerative colitis. This table comes from immunoSEQ multiplex PCR, and its TCRdb copy is limited to in-frame clones, with some not included. The repertoire holds about 64,000 clones, approximately 87% seen once, with 3% to 4.5% in the top ten. Germline CDR1 is MNHNS and CDR2 is SASEGT. The V segment lost 7 bases and the J segment 7 bases; nucleotides outside the gene matches: 14. CDR3 size: 15 residues. The sequencing sample was made of blood. This sequence joins TRBV6-1 and TRBJ2-5; 8 bases are shared with TRBD1. This clonotype was sampled from a boy aged 5-17 years with severe ulcerative colitis. CDR3 coding DNA: TGTGCCAGCAAATGGGACTGGACAGGGAGACCGACCCAGTACTTC. Translation gives CASKWDWTGRPTQYF.